These 17 T cell receptor beta chains share one sample of origin, sequenced in a study of control samples from healthy donors and cancer patients. Data came from immunoSEQ multiplex PCR; TCRdb stores just in-frame clones and leaves some out. The sample comprises 75,000 or so clones, approximately 89% of which are singletons, and roughly 5.5% rests with the top ten. The sequenced material came from PBMCs. These receptors all stem from a man aged 60-69 years with colorectal cancer.

V gene TRBV11-2 combines with J gene TRBJ2-1, with D possibly being TRBD1 (5 bases). The CDR3 contains 13 residues. The ends were cut back, 0 bases at V and 8 bases at J, with 8 bases in the middle. Per germline, CDR1 SGHAT and CDR2 FQNNGV. CDR3 DNA sequence: TGTGCCAGCAGCTTAGATCGACAGTATGAGCAGTTCTTC. It codes for CASSLDRQYEQFF.

The chain recombines TRBV4-1 with TRBJ1-5; 10 bases line up with TRBD1. The CDR3 loop spans 18 amino acids. The V segment lost 2 bases and the J segment 2 bases; nucleotides outside the gene matches: 9. The germline CDR1 and CDR2 sequences are MGHRA and YSYEKL. The CDR3 DNA follows: TGCGCCAGCAGCCAAACCGGGACAGGGGTCGGAGGCAATCAGCCCCAGCATTTT. Translated, it gives CASSQTGTGVGGNQPQHF.

This chain joins TRBV19 and TRBJ2-1, with D tentatively TRBD1 (6 bases). CDR3 length: 14 amino acids. Deletions cut 2 bases from V and 6 bases from J, with 11 bases between. From germline, CDR1 is LNHDA and CDR2 SQIVND (reference sequence). The chain's CDR3 is CASSISGTSNEQFF. The CDR3 DNA reads as TGTGCCAGTAGTATAAGTGGGACATCCAATGAGCAGTTCTTC. Based on the CDR3 plus reference TRBV19 and TRBJ2-1, the full variable domain is DGGITQSPKYLFRKEGQNVTLSCEQNLNHDAMYWYRQDPGQGLRLIYYSQIVNDFQKGDIAEGYSVSREKKESFPLTVTSAQKNPTAFYLCASSISGTSNEQFFGPGTRLTVL.

The gene calls are TRBV11-2 and TRBJ1-2, with TRBD1 as a possible D gene (5 bases). Between the trimmed V and J ends, which lost 5 bases and 3 bases, there was a span of 10 bases. This CDR3 has 13 residues. Germline lookup yields CDR1 SGHAT and CDR2 FQNNGV. The CDR3 loop is CASSLGTDYGYTF. CDR3 nucleotide sequence: TGTGCCAGCAGCCTAGGGACGGACTATGGCTACACCTTC.

The table lists this clone with a count of one. This chain links TRBV19 with TRBJ2-3; a weak D match, TRBD2 (6 bases). CDR1 is LNHDA and CDR2 is SQIVND in the germline V gene (reference sequence). V shed 5 bases and J shed 6 bases, with 18 bases lying between them. The CDR3 extends over 15 amino acids. CDR3 DNA sequence: TGTGCCAGTAGTCTACAGACTAGGGACGGGGATACGCAGTATTTT. Amino acid sequence: CASSLQTRDGDTQYF.

This chain uses TRBV4-1 with TRBJ1-2; D ambiguous. V lost 1 base to trimming and J lost 3 bases, with 12 bases between them. Per the germline V gene, CDR1 is MGHRA and CDR2 is YSYEKL. This CDR3 spans 15 amino acids. CDR3 in amino acids: CASSQVNYRYYGYTF. In DNA, the CDR3 is TGCGCCAGCAGCCAAGTCAATTACCGCTACTATGGCTACACCTTC.

V gene TRBV12-3 or TRBV12-4 combines with J gene TRBJ1-6; D gene uncertain. The CDR3 covers 13 residues. Trimming shortened V by 6 bases and J by 5 bases, and 8 bases separated the two germline ends. Here the CDR3 DNA reads TGTGCCAGCAGCCGCTTGGATAATTCACCCCTCCACTTT. It encodes CASSRLDNSPLHF.

This chain connects TRBV28 to TRBJ2-2; 8 bases match TRBD1. This CDR3 region has 13 residues. Trimming removed 5 bases from V and 10 bases from J; junction bases left unmatched: 6. Germline V CDR1 and CDR2: MDHEN, SYDVKM. CDR3 region: CASSLDRVEELFF. The CDR3 DNA is TGTGCCAGCAGTCTGGACAGGGTTGAGGAGCTGTTTTTT.

This chain joins TRBV6-7 and TRBJ2-2; D is possibly TRBD2 (6 bases). TRBV6-7 is flagged as an ORF with uncertain function. The CDR3 loop spans 14 amino acids. The V and J ends lost 3 bases and 3 bases respectively, with 8 bases between them. The CDR3 DNA reads TGTGCCAGCAGTTATGGGGGGTACACCGGGGAGCTGTTTTTT. Protein: CASSYGGYTGELFF.

The chain combines TRBV5-1 with TRBJ1-1; TRBD1 is a possible D gene (5 bases). This CDR3 has 17 residues. Deletions cut 5 bases from V and 2 bases from J, with 22 bases between. CDR1 is SGHRS, CDR2 YFSETQ, per germline. CDR3: CASSFLGTDGRNTEAFF. CDR3 bases: TGCGCCAGCAGTTTCCTTGGGACTGACGGGAGAAACACTGAAGCTTTCTTT.

The chain couples TRBV29-1 to TRBJ1-6; 7 bases are a match to TRBD1. In germline, CDR1 is SQVTM, CDR2 ANQGSEA. Trimming cost V 4 bases and J 6 bases; bases outside gene matches: 6. The CDR3 totals 14 residues. This chain's CDR3 is CSVGAGGVNSPLHF. The CDR3 coding sequence is TGCAGCGTTGGGGCAGGGGGGGTTAATTCACCCCTCCACTTT.

The chain is built from TRBV5-5 and TRBJ1-2, with a possible D match to TRBD1 (6 bases). Germline CDR1 and CDR2: SGHKS and YYEKEE (reference sequence). This CDR3 contains 13 residues. Trimming removed 4 bases from V and 4 bases from J, with 11 bases in between. CDR3 in DNA: TGTGCCAGCAGCACTACAGGGACCTATGGCTACACCTTC. Protein: CASSTTGTYGYTF. The whole variable domain, remainder taken from reference TRBV5-5 and TRBJ1-2, is DAGVTQSPTHLIKTRGQQVTLRCSPISGHKSVSWYQQVLGQGPQFIFQYYEKEERGRGNFPDRFSARQFPNYSSELNVNALLLGDSALYLCASSTTGTYGYTFGSGTRLTVV.

The V and J genes are TRBV18 and TRBJ2-7, with 9 positions matching TRBD1. V gave up 2 bases and J gave up 5 bases; unmatched junction bases: 1. Per germline, CDR1 KGHSH and CDR2 LQKENI. The CDR3 loop spans 13 amino acids. The CDR3 DNA reads TGTGCCAGCTCACCAACAGGGGGCCACGAGCAGTACTTC. As protein: CASSPTGGHEQYF. Using reference TRBV18 and TRBJ2-7 for the parts outside the CDR3, the full variable domain is NAGVMQNPRHLVRRRGQEARLRCSPMKGHSHVYWYRQLPEEGLKFMVYLQKENIIDESGMPKERFSAEFPKEGPSILRIQQVVRGDSAAYFCASSPTGGHEQYFGPGTRLTVT.

This sequence joins TRBV3-1 (or the pseudogene TRBV3-2) and TRBJ1-1, with 8 bases matching TRBD1. V dropped 4 bases and J dropped 4; count of bases not matched to a gene: 5. Per the germline V gene, CDR1 is LGHDT and CDR2 is YNNKEL (reference sequence). The CDR3 consists of 14 residues. The CDR3 protein is CASSPRGQGTEAFF. CDR3 DNA: TGTGCCAGCAGCCCCAGGGGGCAAGGCACTGAAGCTTTCTTT.

The rearrangement uses TRBV14 and TRBJ1-2; D not certain. CDR1 is SGHDN and CDR2 is FVKESK in the germline V gene. V was clipped by 4 bases and J by 5 bases, with 11 bases between them. The CDR3 has 13 residues. Here the CDR3 reads CASSLGVGYGYTF. In DNA form, the CDR3 reads TGTGCCAGCAGCCTGGGCGTGGGGTATGGCTACACCTTC.

The V gene is TRBV7-8, the J gene TRBJ2-7, with 9 bases that match TRBD1. V lost 6 bases, J lost 3 bases, and 6 bases stayed unmatched. The germline V gene encodes CDR1 SGHVS and CDR2 FQNEAQ. This CDR3 is 14 amino acids long. The CDR3 DNA sequence: TGTGCCAGCAGGGCCGGGACAGGGATCTACGAGCAGTACTTC. The encoded protein is CASRAGTGIYEQYF.

This chain uses TRBV6-4 with TRBJ1-5, with D possibly matching TRBD1 (6 bases). Looked up from germline, CDR1 is MRHNA and CDR2 is SNTAGT. This CDR3 comprises 13 residues. The V and J ends lost 11 bases and 4 bases respectively, with 15 bases between them. The CDR3 region is CAGQPDGNQPQHF. CDR3 bases: TGTGCCGGACAGCCCGATGGGAATCAGCCCCAGCATTTT.